The present T cell receptor (beta chain) was sequenced within a study of early T cells in non-severe SARS-CoV-2 infection. Whole-study context: Unsorted whole-blood RNA was sequenced in bulk, leaving chains unpaired. Findings and caveats of the study: Matching against VDJdb likely underestimated virus-specific expansions, favoring anti-spike CD8.

V dropped 7 bases and J dropped 4; count of bases not matched to a gene: 9. The CDR3 is 15 residues long. Individual cDNA molecules received unique molecular identifiers. Using its own MiXCR run on the 5' RACE reads, TCRdb lists one record per CDR3 protein. The sample shows roughly 72,000 distinct CDR3 sequences, 9.5% to 15% of them seen only once. In the case of this clonotype: Its target is not known.

The chain employs TRBV12-3 or TRBV12-4 and TRBJ2-1; TRBD1 agrees at 8 bases. Specimen: whole blood. The receptor was isolated from an adult who was a healthcare worker with PCR-confirmed SARS-CoV-2 infection or an uninfected control (not recorded which). The CDR3 bases are TGTGCCAGCAAAACCGGGACAGGAAAATACAATGAGCAGTTCTTC. Translated, it gives CASKTGTGKYNEQFF.